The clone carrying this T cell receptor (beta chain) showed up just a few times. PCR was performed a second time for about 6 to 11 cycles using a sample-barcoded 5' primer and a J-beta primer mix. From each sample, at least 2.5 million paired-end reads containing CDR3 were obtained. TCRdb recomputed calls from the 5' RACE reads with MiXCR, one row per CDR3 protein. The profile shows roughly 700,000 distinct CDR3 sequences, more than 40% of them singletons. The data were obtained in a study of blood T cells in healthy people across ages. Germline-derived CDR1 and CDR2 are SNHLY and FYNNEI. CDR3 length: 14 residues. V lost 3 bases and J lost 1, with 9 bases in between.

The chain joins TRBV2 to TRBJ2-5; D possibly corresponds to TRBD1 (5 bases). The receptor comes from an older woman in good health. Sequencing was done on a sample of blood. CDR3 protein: CASSDLTVQETQYF. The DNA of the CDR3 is TGTGCCAGCAGTGATCTGACAGTCCAAGAGACCCAGTACTTC.